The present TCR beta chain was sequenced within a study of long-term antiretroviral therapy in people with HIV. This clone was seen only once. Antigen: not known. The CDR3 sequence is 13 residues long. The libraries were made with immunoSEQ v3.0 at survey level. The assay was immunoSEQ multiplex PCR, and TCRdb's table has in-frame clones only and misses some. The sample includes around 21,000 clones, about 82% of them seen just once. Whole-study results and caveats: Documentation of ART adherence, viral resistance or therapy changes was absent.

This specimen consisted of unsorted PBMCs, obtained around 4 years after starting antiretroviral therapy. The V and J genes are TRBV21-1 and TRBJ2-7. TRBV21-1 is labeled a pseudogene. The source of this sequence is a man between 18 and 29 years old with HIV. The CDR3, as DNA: TGTGCCAGCAGCTCACCGGGGCCCTACGAGCAGTACGTC. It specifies CASSSPGPYEQYV.